This T cell receptor beta chain appears in the sequencing data of a study of regulatory T cells in long-lasting Graves disease. Both iRepertoire HTBI primers and Arm-PCR of CDR3 regions were used to build the TCR beta libraries. MiXCR, applied by TCRdb to the multiplex PCR reads, yields one record per CDR3 protein. The sample shows around 460,000 distinct CDR3 sequences, 13% to 15% of them seen only once. Study-level results: Preferential use of TRBV28, TRBJ1-2 and TRBJ2-5 was seen in persistent disease. Reduced TCR diversity was observed in persistent Graves' patients versus newly diagnosed patients.

The time point denotes: newly diagnosed GD, antithyroid drugs for less than 3 months. PBMCs were the source of the RNA used for TCR sequencing. By American Thyroid Association guidelines, Graves' disease was diagnosed in the cohort. In this sample, this clonotype turned up many times. Its antigen remains unknown. Germline CDR1 SNHLY, CDR2 FYNNEI. Trimming took off 3 bases at V and 5 bases at J, with 13 bases between the two ends. The CDR3 spans 14 residues. These data also formed part of another study, on T cells in Graves' hyperthyroidism and ophthalmopathy.

The sequence was obtained from a woman in her forties or fifties with Graves disease. Here the sequenced sample was peripheral blood mononuclear cells (PBMCs), taken at new diagnosis, from a patient treated with antithyroid drugs. J is TRBJ1-1 and V is TRBV2; D possibly corresponds to TRBD1 (5 bases). The CDR3 DNA sequence: TGTGCCAGCAGTGACGCTCCAGGGAGTACTGAAGCTTTCTTT. It translates to CASSDAPGSTEAFF.